This T cell receptor (beta chain) was sequenced for a study of CD8+ T cells in alopecia areata. About the study: Skin-grafted approximately 6-10-week-old female C3H/HeJ mice received tissue from roughly 6-12-month-old C3H/HeJ donors with spontaneous alopecia.

Sequencing used cDNA as its template, made by extracting RNA and reverse transcribing it. Assay: immunoSEQ multiplex PCR; the TCRdb copy retains only in-frame clones and omits some. The sample contains more than 250,000 clones, none of them singletons. This clone appeared a few times. Antigen unknown. Gene labels here are mouse ones. The sequenced fragment ends 4 residues before the CDR3 boundary, so the rest is inferred from the germline J gene. The same CDR3 also results from other DNA sequences found in this sample. Cells pooled from cutaneous lymph nodes were sorted on CD4, CD8alpha, NKG2D, NKG2ACE and other markers. Study results and limitations: There were also resident alphabeta T cells of normal skin sequenced in scalp samples. An increase in clonality over normal scalp was evident in lesional scalp, especially alopecia totalis/universalis.

Looked up from germline, CDR1 is NSHNY and CDR2 is SYGAGN. The CDR3 spans 13 residues. With 2 bases removed from V and 0 bases from J, the gap between germline ends came to 5 bases. The specimen sequenced was CD4+ T cells sorted from a lymph node. V usage is TRBV13-1 and J usage is TRBJ1-1; D uncertain. The clonotype was recovered from a C3H/HeJ mouse with alopecia areata. MHC haplotype of the strain: H2-k. Here the CDR3 reads CASSDFANTEVFF. The sequenced part of the CDR3 DNA is TGTGCCAGCAGTGACTTTGCAAACACA.